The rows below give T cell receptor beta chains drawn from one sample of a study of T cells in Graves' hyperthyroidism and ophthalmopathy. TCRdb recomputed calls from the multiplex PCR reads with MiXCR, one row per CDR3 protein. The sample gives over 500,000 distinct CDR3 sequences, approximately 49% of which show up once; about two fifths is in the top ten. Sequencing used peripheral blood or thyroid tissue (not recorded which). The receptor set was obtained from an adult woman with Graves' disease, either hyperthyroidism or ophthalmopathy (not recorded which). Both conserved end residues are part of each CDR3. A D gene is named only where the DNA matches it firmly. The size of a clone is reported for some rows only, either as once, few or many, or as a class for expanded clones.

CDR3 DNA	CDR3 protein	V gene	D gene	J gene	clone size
TGTGCCAGCAGTGAAGTTGGGGGAGGGTACGAGCAGTACTTC	CASSEVGGGYEQYF	TRBV6-1	TRBD2	TRBJ2-7	-
TGCAGCGTTGAGGCACGGGGCCCCTATGGCTACACCTTC	CSVEARGPYGYTF	TRBV29-1	-	TRBJ1-2	many
TGTGCCAGCACCCCCCCGGGCGACCTTGGGAAACTGTTTTTT	CASTPPGDLGKLFF	TRBV11-2	-	TRBJ1-4	once
TGTGCCAGCAGTTTAATAGGGGGAAACTATGGCTACACCTTC	CASSLIGGNYGYTF	TRBV12-3/TRBV12-4	-	TRBJ1-2	-
TGTGCCAGCAGCCACCGGGACAGGGACACCTACGAGCAGTACTTC	CASSHRDRDTYEQYF	TRBV7-9	TRBD1	TRBJ2-7	-
TGCAGTGCTAGAGTAACAGGGGCTGCGAACACTGAAGCTTTCTTT	CSARVTGAANTEAFF	TRBV20-1	TRBD1	TRBJ1-1	once
TGTGCCAGCAGCCCAGGGGTTAGCGGGGCCCACTACTTC	CASSPGVSGAHYF	TRBV9	TRBD2	TRBJ2-5	-
TGTGCCAGCAGCTTAGGACTAGCGGGAAGGTACACCGGGGAGCTGTTTTTT	CASSLGLAGRYTGELFF	TRBV7-3	TRBD2	TRBJ2-2	many
TGCAGCGTTGAAGGAGCAGGGAACTATGGCTACACCTTC	CSVEGAGNYGYTF	TRBV29-1	-	TRBJ1-2	many
TGCAGTGCTGGAGGTGGTAGTCTCGTGCAGACCCAGTACTTC	CSAGGGSLVQTQYF	TRBV20-1	-	TRBJ2-5	-
TGTGCCAGCAGCTTAGATCCCGGGGGCGGGCCCCAGCATTTT	CASSLDPGGGPQHF	TRBV7-9	-	TRBJ1-5	-
TGTGCCACCAGCGACAGGTGGGGGGGCGAGCAGTACTTC	CATSDRWGGEQYF	TRBV15	-	TRBJ2-7	-
TGTGCCAGCAGCCCCGAAGGACCGAATTCACCCCTCCACTTT	CASSPEGPNSPLHF	TRBV9	-	TRBJ1-6	-
TGCGCCAGCAGCCTGAGCCTAACAGGGAACTATGGCTACACCTTC	CASSLSLTGNYGYTF	TRBV4-1	-	TRBJ1-2	-
TGTGCCAGCTCACCACCGAGACTAGCGGGGCAAGAGACCCAGTACTTC	CASSPPRLAGQETQYF	TRBV18	TRBD2	TRBJ2-5	few
TGTGCCAGCAGCTTGGCCGGGGGGGATTACAATGAGCAGTTCTTC	CASSLAGGDYNEQFF	TRBV7-2	TRBD2	TRBJ2-1	-
TGTGCCAGCAGCCAAAGACAGACCACCGGGGAGCTGTTTTTT	CASSQRQTTGELFF	TRBV7-3	-	TRBJ2-2	-
TGTGCCAGCAGCCTGGGGGCGGCCACTGAAGCTTTCTTT	CASSLGAATEAFF	TRBV7-3	-	TRBJ1-1	few
TGTGCCAGCAGCTTAGCGCTAGCGGGAGTGGAAGAGCAGTACTTC	CASSLALAGVEEQYF	TRBV7-9	TRBD2	TRBJ2-7	few
TGTGCCAGCAGCGCCCTAGCGGGAGGCCAAGAGACCCAGTACTTC	CASSALAGGQETQYF	TRBV7-9	TRBD2	TRBJ2-5	-
TGTGCCAGCAGCTTAGGGGTTAGGGATAACACCGGGGAGCTGTTTTTT	CASSLGVRDNTGELFF	TRBV7-2	-	TRBJ2-2	-
TGTGCCAGCAGTGGGAAATACGAGCAGTACTTC	CASSGKYEQYF	TRBV25-1	-	TRBJ2-7	-
TGTGCCAGCAGCCTAGGGACTAGCGGGAGATCAGATACGCAGTACTTC	CASSLGTSGRSDTQYF	TRBV7-3	TRBD2	TRBJ2-5	-
TGTGCCAGCAGTGAATTGGGGCATAACTATGGCTACACCTTC	CASSELGHNYGYTF	TRBV25-1	-	TRBJ1-2	few
TGCAGCGTTCTTCCGAACACCGGGGAGCTGTTTTTT	CSVLPNTGELFF	TRBV29-1	-	TRBJ2-2	-
TGTGCCAGCAGCTTATTAGGGGGGGTCGGCTATGGCTACACCTTC	CASSLLGGVGYGYTF	TRBV7-6	-	TRBJ1-2	-
TGCAGTGCTAGAGATGGAACTCAGCCCCAGCATTTT	CSARDGTQPQHF	TRBV20-1	-	TRBJ1-5	many
TGTGCCACCAGCAGAGATTTGGCAGGGTCGTACGAGCAGTACTTC	CATSRDLAGSYEQYF	TRBV15	-	TRBJ2-7	-
TGTGCCTCTGGGACAACTCAGCCCCAGCATTTT	CASGTTQPQHF	TRBV10-3	-	TRBJ1-5	-
TGTGCCAGCAGCTTAGGGGGGGCGCGACATATCGCCTACGAGCAGTACTTC	CASSLGGARHIAYEQYF	TRBV7-9	-	TRBJ2-7	once
TGTGCCAGCAGCCCCATGACTAGCGGGGGACTTGGGGAGCAGTACTTC	CASSPMTSGGLGEQYF	TRBV7-6	TRBD2	TRBJ2-7	-
TGCAGTGCCACGACTAGCGGGGACGATGGCTACACCTTC	CSATTSGDDGYTF	TRBV20-1	-	TRBJ1-2	-
TGTGCCAGCAGACCCGGAGGGATCGGCACTGAAGCTTTCTTT	CASRPGGIGTEAFF	TRBV27	-	TRBJ1-1	many
TGCAGTGCACCCGGCCTAGGGAACTACGAGCAGTACTTC	CSAPGLGNYEQYF	TRBV20-1	-	TRBJ2-7	many
TGCAGTGCTGTCGCACGCCTCGAGCAGTACTTC	CSAVARLEQYF	TRBV20-1	-	TRBJ2-7	many
TGTGCCAGCAGCTTGGTACTAGCGGGAGACTGGGAGACCCAGTACTTC	CASSLVLAGDWETQYF	TRBV5-4	TRBD2	TRBJ2-5	once
TGCGCCAGCAGCCAACCAGGGACAGGGAACGATAAACTGTTTTTT	CASSQPGTGNDKLFF	TRBV4-3	TRBD1	TRBJ1-4	many
TGCGCCAGCAGCCAAGATCAGGACAGGGGGTTTAATGGCTACACCTTC	CASSQDQDRGFNGYTF	TRBV4-1	TRBD1	TRBJ1-2	many
TGTGCCAGCACCGAGACAGAATATGGCTACACCTTC	CASTETEYGYTF	TRBV28	-	TRBJ1-2	-
TGTGCCAGCAGCGTAGCTTCAGCGTCCGGGGAGCTGTTTTTT	CASSVASASGELFF	TRBV9	-	TRBJ2-2	many
TGTGCCAGCAGGCTCAGTGGGACTAAATACGAGCAGTACTTC	CASRLSGTKYEQYF	TRBV2	TRBD2	TRBJ2-7	few
TGTGCCAGCAGTCCCTTCTCGTATGGCTACACCTTC	CASSPFSYGYTF	TRBV6-5	-	TRBJ1-2	-
TGTGCCAGCACTGGGGACTTCCAAGAGACCCAGCACTTC	CASTGDFQETQHF	TRBV10-1	-	TRBJ2-5	once
TGTGCCATCAGTGAGTCATTAGGGACTAATGAAAAACTGTTTTTT	CAISESLGTNEKLFF	TRBV10-3	-	TRBJ1-4	few
TGTGCCAGCAGGATAGGAGGGGAAGGGGAGACCCAGTACTTC	CASRIGGEGETQYF	TRBV9	-	TRBJ2-5	-
TGTGCCAGTTTGGAAGGGAACACCGGGGAGCTGTTTTTT	CASLEGNTGELFF	TRBV19	-	TRBJ2-2	-
TGTGCCAGCGGACAATGGGAATCACCCCTCCACTTT	CASGQWESPLHF	TRBV7-2	-	TRBJ1-6	-
TGCAGCGTTCCTAACAGGGGGCACACTGAAGCTTTCTTT	CSVPNRGHTEAFF	TRBV29-1	TRBD1	TRBJ1-1	many
TGTGCCAGCAGTGAAGGGCAGTACTTC	CASSEGQYF	TRBV2	-	TRBJ2-7	-
TGTGCCAGCAGTGTTCTAAATAATCAGCCCCAGCATTTT	CASSVLNNQPQHF	TRBV6-2/TRBV6-3	-	TRBJ1-5	many
TGCAGCGTGGGACAGGACCCCGAGCAGTACTTC	CSVGQDPEQYF	TRBV29-1	TRBD1	TRBJ2-7	few
TGTGCCAGCAGCTCTAGGGACAGCCGTCCGGATAGATCTGGAAACACCATATATTTT	CASSSRDSRPDRSGNTIYF	TRBV11-2	TRBD1	TRBJ1-3	-
TGCGCCAGCAGCTCATGGACAGGCAACTATGGCTACACCTTC	CASSSWTGNYGYTF	TRBV5-1	TRBD1	TRBJ1-2	few
TGTGCCAGCAGCTTAGCACTGACAGGGGACATGAACACTGAAGCTTTCTTT	CASSLALTGDMNTEAFF	TRBV11-3	TRBD1	TRBJ1-1	many
TGCAGTGCTAGAGATCCTAACAGGGGGCGCGAAGGCTACACCTTC	CSARDPNRGREGYTF	TRBV20-1	TRBD1	TRBJ1-2	-
TGTGCCAGCAGCGGGGACAGGATCGAACCTCACTATGGCTACACCTTC	CASSGDRIEPHYGYTF	TRBV7-2	TRBD1	TRBJ1-2	-
TGTGCCAGCAGTTCCGGGACAGCCGTGAGGGCTTTCTTT	CASSSGTAVRAFF	TRBV12-3/TRBV12-4	TRBD1	TRBJ1-1	many
TGTGCCAGCAGCTTGGATCCAGGGGGCGACTATGAAAAACTGTTTTTT	CASSLDPGGDYEKLFF	TRBV5-4	TRBD1	TRBJ1-4	-
TGTGCCAGCAGCACCGTGGGGCGTGACGAGCAGTACTTC	CASSTVGRDEQYF	TRBV7-2	-	TRBJ2-7	-